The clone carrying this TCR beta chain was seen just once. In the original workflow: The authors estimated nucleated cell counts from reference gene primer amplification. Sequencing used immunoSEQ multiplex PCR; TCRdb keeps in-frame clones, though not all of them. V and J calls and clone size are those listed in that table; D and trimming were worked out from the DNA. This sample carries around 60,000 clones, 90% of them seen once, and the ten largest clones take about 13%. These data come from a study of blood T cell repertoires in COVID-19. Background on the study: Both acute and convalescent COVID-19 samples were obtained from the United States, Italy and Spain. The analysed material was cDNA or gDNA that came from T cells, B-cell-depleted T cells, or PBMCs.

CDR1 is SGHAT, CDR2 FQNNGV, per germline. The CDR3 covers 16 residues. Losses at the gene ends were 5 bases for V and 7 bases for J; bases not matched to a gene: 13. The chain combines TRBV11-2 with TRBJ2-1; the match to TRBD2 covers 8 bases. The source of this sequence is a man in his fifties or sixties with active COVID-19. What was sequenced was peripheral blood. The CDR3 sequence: CASSPGLAPLGNEQFF. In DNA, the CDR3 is TGTGCCAGCAGCCCCGGACTAGCTCCCTTGGGGAATGAGCAGTTCTTC.